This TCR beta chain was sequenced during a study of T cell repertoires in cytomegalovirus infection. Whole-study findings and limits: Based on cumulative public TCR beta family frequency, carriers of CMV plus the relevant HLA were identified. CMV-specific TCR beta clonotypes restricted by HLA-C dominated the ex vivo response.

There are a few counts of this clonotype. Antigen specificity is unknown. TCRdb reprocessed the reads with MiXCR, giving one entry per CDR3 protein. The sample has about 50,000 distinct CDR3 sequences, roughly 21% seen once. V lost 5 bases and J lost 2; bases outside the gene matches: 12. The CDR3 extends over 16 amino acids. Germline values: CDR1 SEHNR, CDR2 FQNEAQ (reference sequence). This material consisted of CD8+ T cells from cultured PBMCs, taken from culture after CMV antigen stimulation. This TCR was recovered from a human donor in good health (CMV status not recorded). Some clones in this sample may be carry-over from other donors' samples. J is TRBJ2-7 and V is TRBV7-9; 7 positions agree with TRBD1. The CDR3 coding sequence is TGTGCCAGCAGCGATCCAAACAGGGGTCTCCCCTACGAGCAGTACTTC. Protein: CASSDPNRGLPYEQYF.